These 21 T cell receptor beta chains originate from one sample sequenced in a study of blood T cells in healthy people across ages. It was with a sample-barcoded 5' primer and a J-beta primer mix that a second PCR of roughly 7 to 12 cycles was run. TCRdb analysed the 5' RACE reads with MiXCR anew, one entry per CDR3 protein. The repertoire holds around 900,000 distinct CDR3 sequences, with roughly 51% as singletons. Sequencing input: blood. The receptors shown here come from a woman aged 55-70 years in good health.

This clonotype was counted only a few times. The V call is TRBV3-1, the J call TRBJ2-7; D is ambiguous. The CDR3 runs to 13 residues. CDR1 and CDR2 (germline): LGHDT, YNNKEL (reference sequence). Trimming shortened V by 2 bases and J by 4 bases, and 9 bases separated the two germline ends. The CDR3 nucleotides read TGTGCCAGCAGCCAATTCGTTGGATACGAGCAGTACTTC. Protein sequence: CASSQFVGYEQYF.

This clonotype was seen a few times. J is TRBJ2-4 and V is TRBV25-1, with TRBD2 matching over 11 bases. The CDR3 length is 17 residues. V shed 3 bases and J 7 bases; nucleotides not matched to a gene: 11. Germline V CDR1 and CDR2: MGHDK, SYGVNS. DNA of the CDR3: TGTGCCAGCAGTGATTGGACCACTAGCGGGAGTTATAACATTCAGTACTTC. It codes for CASSDWTTSGSYNIQYF.

V and J are TRBV5-6 and TRBJ2-1; D uncertain. In germline, CDR1 is SGHDT, CDR2 YYEEEE. Trimming removed 1 base from V and 1 base from J, with 12 bases in between. There are 16 residues in the CDR3. The CDR3 DNA is TGTGCCAGCAGCTTGAGCAGGTGGGGTTCCTACAATGAGCAGTTCTTC. As protein: CASSLSRWGSYNEQFF.

This chain joins TRBV5-1 and TRBJ2-7; 12 nucleotides line up with TRBD2. The CDR3 is 16 amino acids. The V gene end was trimmed by 1 base and the J gene end by 2 bases; junction bases not matched to a gene: 4. Germline V lookup: CDR1 SGHRS, CDR2 YFSETQ. CDR3 region: CASSLRLAGETYEQYF. The CDR3 DNA sequence: TGCGCCAGCAGCTTGAGACTAGCGGGAGAGACCTACGAGCAGTACTTC.

In the case of this clonotype: At one boundary the junction diverges from the germline segment, which might be a read error. The J gene is TRBJ2-6, the V gene TRBV24-1, with 9 bases matching TRBD1. Germline V gene sequence: CDR1 KGHDR, CDR2 SFDVKD. CDR3 length: 18 amino acids. This chain's CDR3 is CATSDTRTGESGADVLTF. CDR3 bases: TGTGCCACCAGTGATACGCGGACAGGGGAGAGTGGGGCCGACGTCCTGACTTTC.

Notes on this clonotype: It may be a read error: a sequence one base away is much more abundant. J is TRBJ2-3 and V is TRBV30; 8 bases are shared with TRBD1. The CDR3 totals 15 residues. CDR1 GTSNPN and CDR2 SVGIG come from the germline V gene (reference sequence). The CDR3: CAWSVSGQGADTRYF. The CDR3 region has the DNA TGTGCCTGGAGTGTATCAGGCCAGGGGGCAGATACGCGGTATTTT.

This sequence joins TRBV4-1 and TRBJ2-1; D remains ambiguous. This CDR3 spans 14 amino acids. The V gene lost 1 base and the J gene lost 8 bases, with 12 bases spanning the gap. Looked up from germline, CDR1 is MGHRA and CDR2 is YSYEKL. The CDR3 region is CASSQVGLIDEQFF. The CDR3 bases are TGCGCCAGCAGCCAAGTCGGCCTGATCGATGAGCAGTTCTTC.

In nucleotides, the CDR3 is TGTGCCATCAGTAGGAATGACAGGGCAATATCCTCGTCCTTGGGTTACGAGCAGTACTTC. Translated, it gives CAISRNDRAISSSLGYEQYF. V gene TRBV10-3 combines with J gene TRBJ2-7; the match to TRBD1 covers 7 bases. Germline V gene lookup returns CDR1 ENHRY and CDR2 SYGVKD. Trimming removed 5 bases from V and 4 bases from J; junction bases left unmatched: 26. This CDR3 contains 20 residues.

To note about this clonotype: Mismatch with germline at one junction end may stem from a read error. The J gene is TRBJ2-1, the V gene TRBV29-1; TRBD2 aligns across 14 bases. The CDR3 length is 18 residues. In germline, CDR1 is SQVTM, CDR2 ANQGSEA. CDR3 sequence: CSVVGLAGGRTSYNERFF. The CDR3 coding sequence is TGCAGCGTTGTCGGACTAGCGGGAGGACGCACCTCCTACAATGAGCGGTTCTTC.

This clonotype was seen only a few times. V gene TRBV29-1 combines with J gene TRBJ2-7; D possibly matches TRBD1 or TRBD2 (6 bases each). The germline V and J ends were trimmed by 7 bases and 5 bases, with 12 bases remaining between them. The CDR3 has 11 residues. From germline, CDR1 is SQVTM and CDR2 ANQGSEA. DNA for the CDR3: TGCAGCGGAGGGGGAGGCCACGAGCAGTACTTC. This translates into CSGGGGHEQYF.

The rearrangement joins TRBV6-5 to TRBJ1-6; D is undetermined. V was pared by 7 bases and J by 7 bases, with 14 bases between. There are 14 residues in the CDR3. From germline, CDR1 is MNHEY and CDR2 SVGAGI. CDR3 residues: CASNRGGKNSPLHF. In nucleotides, the CDR3 is TGTGCCAGCAACCGCGGCGGAAAAAATTCACCCCTCCACTTT.

Only a few counts were recorded for this clonotype. V usage is TRBV2 and J usage is TRBJ1-1, with TRBD1 matching 7 bases. The germline gives CDR1 SNHLY, CDR2 FYNNEI. V shed 5 bases, J shed 3 bases, and the junction held 3 bases outside the gene matches. The CDR3 has 13 residues. CDR3 loop: CASSRQGHTEAFF. The CDR3 region has the DNA TGTGCCAGCAGTAGACAGGGTCACACTGAAGCTTTCTTT.

This clonotype was recorded a few times. The chain joins TRBV9 to TRBJ2-3, with 7 positions matching TRBD2. Germline CDR1 is SGDLS and CDR2 is YYNGEE. The V segment lost 0 bases and the J segment 2 bases; nucleotides outside the gene matches: 3. The CDR3 has 15 amino acids. CDR3 protein: CASSVVGTTTDTQYF. DNA for the CDR3: TGTGCCAGCAGCGTAGTCGGGACTACCACAGATACGCAGTATTTT.

The chain couples TRBV28 to TRBJ2-5, with TRBD1 matching 7 bases. The end of the DNA aligns better with TRBJ2-4, so the J call may be wrong. CDR3 size: 13 residues. Germline V gene sequence: CDR1 MDHEN, CDR2 SYDVKM. The CDR3 is CASSGQVGNIQYF. The CDR3 DNA is TGTGCCAGCTCAGGACAGGTCGGAAACATTCAGTACTTC.

The chain has TRBV6-5 and TRBJ1-4; D gene ambiguous. The CDR3 loop spans 14 amino acids. CDR1 is MNHEY, CDR2 SVGAGI, per germline. V was pared by 0 bases and J by 8 bases, with 10 bases between. The CDR3 DNA reads TGTGCCAGCAGTTACTCGGAGAGAGGGGAAAAACTGTTTTTT. This encodes CASSYSERGEKLFF.

The sample holds many counts of this clonotype. The CDR3, as DNA: TGTGCCAGCAGCAAAGCGGATGGTAAAGGGCAGGAAACCTACGAGCAGTACTTC. It codes for CASSKADGKGQETYEQYF. The chain joins TRBV21-1 to TRBJ2-7; TRBD2 reflects the table's D call only, with no check against the DNA. TRBV21-1 is annotated as a pseudogene. The CDR3 is 18 amino acids.

The chain employs TRBV20-1 and TRBJ2-5, with D possibly TRBD1 on 6 matching bases. In germline, CDR1 is DFQATT, CDR2 SNEGSKA (reference sequence). Trimming took off 3 bases at V and 11 bases at J, with 22 bases between the two ends. The CDR3 runs 14 residues. The CDR3 DNA follows: TGCAGTGCTAGCCTGGGACACTTCTACAATGAGCAGTACTTC. Translation: CSASLGHFYNEQYF.

The genes are TRBV4-3 and TRBJ2-1; 13 bases agree with TRBD2. The germline CDR1 and CDR2 sequences are LGHNA and YSLEER. Trimming cost V 1 base and J 7 bases; bases outside gene matches: 10. This CDR3 contains 18 residues. In DNA, the CDR3 is TGCGCCAGCAGCCAAGTTGGTTGGGTGACTAGCGGGAGGAATGAGCAGTTCTTC. Translating it yields CASSQVGWVTSGRNEQFF.

This clonotype has a single count. This rearrangement joins TRBV27 to TRBJ2-5; 7 nucleotides line up with TRBD2. The J call is uncertain, as TRBJ2-7 better fits the DNA end. The CDR3 covers 12 residues. Germline-derived CDR1 and CDR2 are MNHEY and SMNVEV (reference sequence). CDR3 protein: CASRRGSGEQYF. The CDR3 DNA reads as TGTGCCAGCAGGCGCGGGAGTGGCGAGCAGTACTTC.

This sequence joins TRBV7-8 and TRBJ1-4; D remains ambiguous. CDR3 length: 13 amino acids. V shed 0 bases and J shed 12 bases, with 11 bases lying between them. The germline gives CDR1 SGHVS, CDR2 FQNEAQ. The CDR3 coding sequence is TGTGCCAGCAGCTTAGCCCCTTCGAACGAACTGTTTTTT. This gives the protein CASSLAPSNELFF.

This clonotype has more than one count but fewer than ten. The chain links TRBV6-5 to TRBJ2-1; 9 nucleotides align to TRBD1. Losses at the gene ends were 5 bases for V and 7 bases for J; bases not matched to a gene: 12. CDR1 is MNHEY, CDR2 SVGAGI, per germline. The CDR3 loop spans 16 amino acids. In nucleotides, the CDR3 is TGTGCCAGCAGTCAACTTACAGGGGGCCTCAGGAATGAGCAGTTCTTC. This encodes CASSQLTGGLRNEQFF.